The clone carrying this T cell receptor beta chain was seen a handful of times. Its cognate antigen is unknown. V dropped 3 bases and J dropped 2; count of bases not matched to a gene: 10. Germline CDR1 and CDR2: KGHSH and LQKENI. The CDR3 extends over 16 amino acids. The data stem from a study of T-cell memory formation after mild COVID-19. Study-level results: The study found contracting CD4+ clones mainly in CM and EM and contracting CD8+ clones in EMRA.

5'RACE with constant-segment primers built TCRalpha and TCRbeta cDNA libraries with UMIs. TCRdb reprocessed the 5' RACE reads via MiXCR and lists one record per CDR3 protein. The data show about 200,000 distinct CDR3 sequences, approximately 10% seen once. Sequenced: PBMCs or a T cell subset sorted from them (not recorded which). The sequence was collected from a man aged 18-30 years who had mild COVID-19 (a few samples of this study predate the infection). Cell type and time point are not known. V gene TRBV18 combines with J gene TRBJ2-7; the match to TRBD1 covers 7 bases. In DNA, the CDR3 is TGTGCCAGCTCACCCCGACTCGCAGGGGGACCCTACGAGCAGTACTTC. Protein: CASSPRLAGGPYEQYF.